The 28 T cell receptor beta chains below were found in one sample sequenced in a study of blood T cell repertoires in COVID-19. The assay was immunoSEQ multiplex PCR, and TCRdb's table has in-frame clones only and misses some. The sample has roughly 200,000 clones; around 90% are singletons. Material for sequencing was peripheral blood. These receptors originate from a man aged 45-60 years with acute or convalescent COVID-19.

The CDR3 DNA reads as TGCAGCGCCCAGCGGACGGACTACTATGGCTACACCTTC. It translates to CSAQRTDYYGYTF. The chain links TRBV29-1 to TRBJ1-2; D unclear. Germline V gene sequence: CDR1 SQVTM, CDR2 ANQGSEA. The CDR3 covers 13 residues. Trimming stripped 7 bases from V and 3 bases from J, with 15 bases between.

This clone occurred once. J is TRBJ1-5 and V is TRBV11-2, with D tentatively TRBD1 (5 bases). Trimming took 0 bases from V and 6 from J, leaving 12 bases between them. Germline values: CDR1 SGHAT, CDR2 FQNNGV. The CDR3 is made up of 15 amino acids. The chain's CDR3 is CASSLEDRGGQPQHF. The DNA for the CDR3 is TGTGCCAGCAGCTTAGAAGATCGGGGGGGTCAGCCCCAGCATTTT. Full variable domain (missing parts from reference TRBV11-2 and TRBJ1-5): EAGVAQSPRYKIIEKRQSVAFWCNPISGHATLYWYQQILGQGPKLLIQFQNNGVVDDSQLPKDRFSAERLKGVDSTLKIQPAKLEDSAVYLCASSLEDRGGQPQHFGDGTRLSIL.

The chain couples TRBV27 to TRBJ1-5; a weak D match, TRBD1 (5 bases). The germline V gene has CDR1 MNHEY and CDR2 SMNVEV (reference sequence). With 6 bases removed from V and 3 bases from J, the gap between germline ends came to 18 bases. The CDR3 totals 16 residues. The CDR3 sequence is CASSLKPGLFNQPQHF. The CDR3 DNA reads as TGTGCCAGCAGCCTGAAACCGGGACTGTTCAATCAGCCCCAGCATTTT.

The chain is built from TRBV18 and TRBJ1-5; unclear D gene. The CDR3 length is 13 residues. The germline V gene encodes CDR1 KGHSH and CDR2 LQKENI. Trimming removed 4 bases from V and 4 bases from J, with 8 bases in between. The CDR3 reads CASSRAANQPQHF. In DNA, the CDR3 is TGTGCCAGCTCACGAGCGGCAAATCAGCCCCAGCATTTT.

The chain couples TRBV27 to TRBJ1-5; 9 nucleotides match TRBD1. With 6 bases clipped from V and 4 bases from J, the junction kept 7 bases outside the gene matches. The germline gives CDR1 MNHEY, CDR2 SMNVEV (reference sequence). The length of the CDR3 is 15 residues. CDR3 amino acids: CASSTGGVGNQPQHF. The CDR3 coding sequence is TGTGCCAGCAGCACAGGGGGCGTGGGAAATCAGCCCCAGCATTTT.

This clone was found a few times. This chain uses TRBV11-3 with TRBJ2-1, with 8 bases that match TRBD2. The germline V gene encodes CDR1 SGHNT and CDR2 YENEEA. The CDR3 runs 13 residues. The V gene end was trimmed by 8 bases and the J gene end by 6 bases; junction bases not matched to a gene: 6. The CDR3 here is CASSPGGVNEQFF. In DNA, the CDR3 is TGTGCCAGCTCCCCCGGGGGGGTCAATGAGCAGTTCTTC.

In this sample, this clone turned up a few times. The chain is built from TRBV7-9 and TRBJ2-3; 8 nucleotides align to TRBD1. Germline CDR1 SEHNR, CDR2 FQNEAQ (reference sequence). The CDR3 is made up of 14 amino acids. V dropped 5 bases and J dropped 4; count of bases not matched to a gene: 5. In DNA, the CDR3 is TGTGCCAGCAGCACCAGGGGGCCCGCAGATACGCAGTATTTT. This codes for CASSTRGPADTQYF.

CDR3 in amino acids: CASSTGQANSPLHF. Written as DNA, the CDR3 is TGTGCCAGCAGCACGGGACAGGCTAATTCACCCCTCCACTTT. The chain employs TRBV5-4 and TRBJ1-6, with TRBD1 matching 8 bases. The CDR3 runs to 14 residues. CDR1 is SGHNT and CDR2 is YYREEE in the germline V gene (reference sequence). Germline trimming cut 4 bases from V and 6 bases from J; bases unmatched to any gene: 3. The whole variable domain, remainder taken from reference TRBV5-4 and TRBJ1-6, is ETGVTQSPTHLIKTRGQQVTLRCSSQSGHNTVSWYQQALGQGPQFIFQYYREEENGRGNFPPRFSGLQFPNYSSELNVNALELDDSALYLCASSTGQANSPLHFGNGTRLTVT.

The table lists this clone with a few counts. V and J are TRBV3-1 (or the pseudogene TRBV3-2) and TRBJ1-1; 7 nucleotides align to TRBD1. Trimming took 5 bases from V and 6 from J; bases not matched to a gene: 12. The germline V gene encodes CDR1 LGHDT and CDR2 YNNKEL (reference sequence). This CDR3 is built from 15 residues. CDR3 nucleotide sequence: TGTGCCAGCAGCAGGGGGCATGGGGAACTGGCTGAAGCTTTCTTT. This codes for CASSRGHGELAEAFF.

V usage is TRBV5-1 and J usage is TRBJ2-2, with D perhaps matching TRBD1 (5 bases). With 2 bases removed from V and 3 bases from J, the gap between germline ends came to 11 bases. This CDR3 is 15 amino acids long. Germline-derived CDR1 and CDR2 are SGHRS and YFSETQ. The CDR3 here is CASSFKDMDTGELFF. Written as DNA, the CDR3 is TGCGCCAGCAGCTTCAAGGACATGGACACCGGGGAGCTGTTTTTT.

The J gene is TRBJ2-3, the V gene TRBV13, with 14 bases fitting TRBD2. There are 18 residues in the CDR3. With V trimmed by 5 bases and J by 2 bases, 9 bases remained unmatched. Germline loops: CDR1 PRHDT, CDR2 FYEKMQ (reference sequence). This CDR3 reads CASSPPPGLAGVTDTQYF. CDR3 nucleotide sequence: TGTGCCAGCAGCCCCCCGCCGGGACTAGCGGGAGTCACAGATACGCAGTATTTT.

This chain joins TRBV11-2 and TRBJ1-5, with D perhaps TRBD1 (5 bases). Germline CDR1 reads SGHAT; CDR2 reads FQNNGV. CDR3 size: 15 residues. The germline V and J ends were trimmed by 5 bases and 7 bases, with 18 bases remaining between them. DNA for the CDR3: TGTGCCAGCAGCATGGGGGGGGTGAGAGGACAGCCCCAGCATTTT. Residues: CASSMGGVRGQPQHF.

This clone has only one observation. The V and J genes are TRBV28 and TRBJ1-4; D unresolved. Trimming pared 1 base from V and 3 bases from J, leaving 12 bases between. Germline V gene lookup returns CDR1 MDHEN and CDR2 SYDVKM. This CDR3 has 16 amino acids. CDR3 protein: CASSLLRGLPNEKLFF. The CDR3 DNA is TGTGCCAGCAGTTTATTGCGGGGTCTTCCTAATGAAAAACTGTTTTTT.

The V gene is TRBV9, the J gene TRBJ1-6, with D unresolved. The V end lost 0 bases, the J end lost 10 bases, and 8 bases lay between the germline ends. Germline CDR1 reads SGDLS; CDR2 reads YYNGEE. The CDR3 has 13 amino acids. CDR3 protein: CASSVEEWSPLHF. For the CDR3, the DNA is TGTGCCAGCAGCGTAGAGGAGTGGTCACCCCTCCACTTT. The full variable domain, completed using reference TRBV9 and TRBJ1-6, is DSGVTQTPKHLITATGQRVTLRCSPRSGDLSVYWYQQSLDQGLQFLIQYYNGEERAKGNILERFSAQQFPDLHSELNLSSLELGDSALYFCASSVEEWSPLHFGNGTRLTVT.

V is TRBV7-2 and J is TRBJ2-3; D is unresolved. The germline V and J ends were trimmed by 2 bases and 0 bases, with 21 bases remaining between them. The CDR3 contains 19 residues. Looked up from germline, CDR1 is SGHTA and CDR2 is FQGNSA. CDR3 nucleotides: TGTGCCAGCAGCTTACGAGGCAGTATGATAATAACTAGCACAGATACGCAGTATTTT. It codes for CASSLRGSMIITSTDTQYF.

This chain links TRBV5-6 with TRBJ2-3; D is perhaps TRBD2 (6 bases). Trimming removed 0 bases at V and 3 bases at J, with 14 bases between. Germline-derived CDR1 and CDR2 are SGHDT and YYEEEE. CDR3 length: 16 amino acids. CDR3 sequence: CASSLATGSGTDTQYF. For the CDR3, the DNA is TGTGCCAGCAGCTTGGCCACCGGGAGTGGAACAGATACGCAGTATTTT.

J is TRBJ2-3 and V is TRBV6-2 or TRBV6-3; maybe TRBD1 (5 bases). The CDR3 extends over 12 amino acids. V was clipped by 2 bases and J by 10 bases, with 10 bases between them. Germline loops: CDR1 MNHEY, CDR2 SVGEGT. CDR3 residues: CASSYVGAAQYF. The CDR3 DNA is TGTGCCAGCAGTTACGTAGGGGCGGCGCAGTATTTT.

The chain uses TRBV7-8 and TRBJ1-1; D is uncertain. This CDR3 has 10 residues. From germline, CDR1 is SGHVS and CDR2 FQNEAQ. Trimming pared 2 bases from V and 11 bases from J, leaving 6 bases between. DNA of the CDR3: TGTGCCAGCAGCTTATCACGGGCTTTCTTT. Its protein is CASSLSRAFF.

The CDR3 loop reads CASSFFPGGREQFF. The CDR3 nucleotides read TGTGCCAGCAGTTTTTTCCCAGGCGGGCGTGAGCAGTTCTTC. The V call is TRBV27, the J call TRBJ2-1; a possible D gene is TRBD2 (5 bases). V gave up 3 bases and J gave up 9 bases, with 15 bases separating them. CDR1 is MNHEY and CDR2 is SMNVEV in the germline V gene (reference sequence). CDR3 length: 14 amino acids.

The chain employs TRBV27 and TRBJ1-5; no definite D call. From germline, CDR1 is MNHEY and CDR2 SMNVEV (reference sequence). The length of the CDR3 is 13 residues. Trimming removed 9 bases from V and 6 bases from J, with 15 bases in between. This chain's CDR3 is CASATERSQPQHF. For the CDR3, the DNA is TGTGCCAGTGCGACTGAAAGGAGTCAGCCCCAGCATTTT.

The gene calls are TRBV12-2 and TRBJ1-4; TRBD1 was called by the table and not checked on the DNA. TRBV12-2 is designated a pseudogene. The CDR3 has 14 amino acids. As DNA, the CDR3 is TGTGCAAGTCGCTTACGACAAGTTAATGAAAAACTGTTTTTT. Translated: CASRLRQVNEKLFF.

The rearrangement joins TRBV20-1 to TRBJ2-5; 9 nucleotides match TRBD2. This CDR3 is built from 11 residues. Germline CDR1 DFQATT, CDR2 SNEGSKA (reference sequence). V was clipped by 8 bases and J by 5 bases; unmatched bases: 3. The CDR3 DNA sequence: TGCAGTAAGCGGGGGGATGAGACCCAGTACTTC. Residues: CSKRGDETQYF.

This chain connects TRBV28 to TRBJ2-7; TRBD2 matches 10 bases. CDR3 length: 13 residues. V shed 8 bases, J shed 7 bases, and the junction held 8 bases outside the gene matches. CDR1 and CDR2 from the germline V gene are MDHEN and SYDVKM. For the CDR3, the DNA is TGTGCCAGCGGCCGTCTAGCGGGAGTAGAGCAGTACTTC. This gives the protein CASGRLAGVEQYF.

The chain couples TRBV3-1 (or the pseudogene TRBV3-2) to TRBJ1-3; unclear D gene. The ends were cut back, 0 bases at V and 4 bases at J, with 4 bases in the middle. The germline CDR1 and CDR2 sequences are LGHDT and YNNKEL (reference sequence). The CDR3 is 13 residues long. CDR3 protein: CASSQDRGNTIYF. The CDR3 nucleotides read TGTGCCAGCAGCCAAGATCGGGGAAACACCATATATTTT.

The J gene is TRBJ2-2, the V gene TRBV27; D is unresolved. V lost 6 bases to trimming and J lost 5 bases, with 13 bases between them. CDR1 and CDR2 (germline): MNHEY, SMNVEV (reference sequence). This CDR3 has 14 amino acids. The CDR3 reads CASSLGSWTGELFF. The CDR3 DNA reads as TGTGCCAGCAGCCTAGGTTCATGGACCGGGGAGCTGTTTTTT.

The rearrangement joins TRBV7-8 to TRBJ1-2; TRBD1 agrees at 7 bases. This CDR3 is 17 amino acids long. V was pared by 5 bases and J by 8 bases, with 20 bases of the junction left unmatched. Germline V gives CDR1 SGHVS, CDR2 FQNEAQ. The CDR3 bases are TGTGCCAGCAGCCACTCGGGACAGCTGTTTGGACTGGGAGGCTACACCTTC. Its protein product is CASSHSGQLFGLGGYTF.

In DNA form, the CDR3 reads TGTGCCAGCAGCCAGAACCAGGGGGAGACCCAGTACTTC. Residues: CASSQNQGETQYF. The rearrangement uses TRBV14 and TRBJ2-5; D perhaps matches TRBD1 (6 bases). The CDR3 consists of 13 residues. From germline, CDR1 is SGHDN and CDR2 FVKESK. The V end was cut by 3 bases, the J end by 5 bases, with 10 bases between.

This clone was picked up one time. The chain couples TRBV7-8 to TRBJ1-2, with a tentative D call TRBD1 (5 bases). The germline V gene has CDR1 SGHVS and CDR2 FQNEAQ. Trimming left V 2 bases short and J 4 bases short, with 11 bases between. The CDR3 consists of 14 residues. In nucleotides, the CDR3 is TGTGCCAGCAGCTTATCGACAGTAAGCTATGGCTACACCTTC. Translation: CASSLSTVSYGYTF.